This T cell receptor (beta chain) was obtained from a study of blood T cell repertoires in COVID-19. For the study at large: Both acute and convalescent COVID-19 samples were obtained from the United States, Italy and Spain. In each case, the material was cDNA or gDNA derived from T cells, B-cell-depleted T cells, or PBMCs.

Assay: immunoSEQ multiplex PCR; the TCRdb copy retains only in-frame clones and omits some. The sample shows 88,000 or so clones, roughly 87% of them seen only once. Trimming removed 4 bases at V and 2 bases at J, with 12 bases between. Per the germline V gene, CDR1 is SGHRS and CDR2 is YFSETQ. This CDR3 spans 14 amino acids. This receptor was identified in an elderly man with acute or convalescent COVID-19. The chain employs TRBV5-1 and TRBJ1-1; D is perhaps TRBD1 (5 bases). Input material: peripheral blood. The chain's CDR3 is CASSRDGGNTEAFF. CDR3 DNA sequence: TGCGCCAGCAGCCGGGACGGGGGAAACACTGAAGCTTTCTTT.